The present T cell receptor beta chain was sequenced within a study of shared clonotypes between healthy human individuals. Study-wide points: Shared clonotypes across all four donors exceeded non-shared ones in generation probability. Sharing across four donors was highest in naive CD4 (around 5%) and lowest in memory CD8 (roughly 0.4%). The rarefaction results pointed to incomplete sorted-subset sequencing despite large depth.

CDR1 is SGHTA and CDR2 is FQGTGA in the germline V gene. V was shortened by 3 bases and J by 1 base, with 12 bases between the two germline ends. The CDR3 sequence is 16 residues long. The method was immunoSEQ multiplex PCR; TCRdb's version includes in-frame clones alone and lacks a portion of them. This table has 2 million to 2.5 million clones, under 95% appearing once. Comments on this clone: The antigen is unknown.

Sequencing was performed on naive CD4+ T cells from PBMCs. Subset denoted: CD45RA+ positively selected. The sequence came from a man between 18 and 29 years old in good health. Some clones in this sample may be carry-over from other donors' samples. This sequence joins TRBV7-3 and TRBJ2-2, with a tentative D call TRBD2 (7 bases). The CDR3 loop reads CASSLTGGQNTGELFF. The CDR3 bases are TGTGCCAGCAGCTTGACGGGGGGACAGAACACCGGGGAGCTGTTTTTT.